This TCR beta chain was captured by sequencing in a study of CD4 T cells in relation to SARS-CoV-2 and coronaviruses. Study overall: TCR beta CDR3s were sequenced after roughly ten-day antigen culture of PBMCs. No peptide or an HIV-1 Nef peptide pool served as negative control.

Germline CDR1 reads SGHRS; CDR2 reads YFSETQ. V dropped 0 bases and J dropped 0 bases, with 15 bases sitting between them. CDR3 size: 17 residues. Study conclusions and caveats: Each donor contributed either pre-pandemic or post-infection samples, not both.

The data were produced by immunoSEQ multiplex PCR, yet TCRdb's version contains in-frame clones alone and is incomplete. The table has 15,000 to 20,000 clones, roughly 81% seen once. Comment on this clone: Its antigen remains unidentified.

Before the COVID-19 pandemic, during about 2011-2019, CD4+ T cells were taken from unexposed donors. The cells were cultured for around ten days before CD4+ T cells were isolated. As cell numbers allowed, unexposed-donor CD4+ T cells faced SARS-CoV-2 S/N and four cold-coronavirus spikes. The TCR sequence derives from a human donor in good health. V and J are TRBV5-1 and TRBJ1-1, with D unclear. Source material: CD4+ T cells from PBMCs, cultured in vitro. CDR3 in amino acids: CASSLERGRDLNTEAFF. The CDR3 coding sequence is TGCGCCAGCAGCTTGGAGCGGGGTCGAGACTTGAACACTGAAGCTTTCTTT.